The entry below gives a single T cell receptor beta chain sequence along with its context. What it recognizes is unknown. This specimen belongs to a study of OX40 agonist ivuxolimab in advanced cancers. Overall study context: The drug used for patients, ivuxolimab, was an agonistic anti-OX40 (CD134) antibody.

This CDR3 spans 16 amino acids. Germline V gene sequence: CDR1 LNHDA, CDR2 SQIVND (reference sequence). V lost 6 bases to trimming and J lost 7 bases; unmatched junction nucleotides: 14. Whole-study results and caveats: On average, CD8+ T cells showed a greater number of expanded clones than CD4+.

Patients had blood sampled at baseline and again on cycle 4 day 1 and cycle 7 day 1. Sequencing was performed with immunoSEQ multiplex PCR; in TCRdb, only in-frame clones are kept and a portion is missing. The table has around 50,000 clones, 80% to 90% seen once. The specimen comprised CD4+ or CD8+ T cells sorted from blood, sampled in a trial of the OX40 agonist ivuxolimab. V and J are TRBV19 and TRBJ2-2, with 7 bases lining up with TRBD1. This TCR derives from an adult with an advanced solid tumor such as melanoma, head and neck, liver or kidney cancer. The CDR3 sequence is CASRMGQSSRNGELFF. For the CDR3, the DNA is TGTGCCAGTAGGATGGGACAGAGTAGTCGTAACGGGGAGCTGTTTTTT. Drawing the rest from reference TRBV19 and TRBJ2-2, the complete variable domain is DGGITQSPKYLFRKEGQNVTLSCEQNLNHDAMYWYRQDPGQGLRLIYYSQIVNDFQKGDIAEGYSVSREKKESFPLTVTSAQKNPTAFYLCASRMGQSSRNGELFFGEGSRLTVL.